This TCR beta chain derives from a study of identical twins. Whole-study results and caveats: Beta out-of-frame sequences showed weaker excess sharing between twins. High-abundance cord blood beta clonotypes had fewer insertions; memory repertoires showed none.

V lost 3 bases and J lost 3, with 12 bases in between. The CDR3 covers 14 residues. Germline V gives CDR1 KGHSH, CDR2 LQKENI. This clonotype was seen a handful of times. Its antigen remains unknown. Each cDNA held unique molecular identifiers, and template switching gave it a universal primer site. TCRdb re-derived calls from the 5' RACE reads in MiXCR, one entry per CDR3 protein. The table has some 200,000 distinct CDR3 sequences, approximately 8.3% seen once. These data also featured in a second study, about yellow fever vaccine responses in identical twins. In that study: A vaccine T cell response that seemed partly convergent and partly personalized was reported in twins.

Sequenced material: memory (CD45RO+) T cells sorted from blood. This clonotype was sampled from a young woman in good health. The chain is built from TRBV18 and TRBJ2-7; no clear D gene. The CDR3 reads CASSPSRVGYEQYF. The CDR3, as DNA: TGTGCCAGCTCACCCTCCCGAGTAGGCTACGAGCAGTACTTC.